Listed below are T cell receptor beta chains from one sample, sequenced in a study of persistence of HIV-infected CD4 T cells. Only in-frame clones appear in the TCRdb table, and some are missing; sequencing was by immunoSEQ multiplex PCR. The sample lists roughly 43,000 clones, around 89% occurring once. No antigen has been identified for these receptors. The input for sequencing was CD4+ T cells sorted from PBMCs after approximately 18-hour stimulation, taken from a patient who received antiretroviral therapy. The source is an adult man with HIV who was CMV-seropositive. The CDR3 runs from the conserved cysteine through the conserved F or W. Fields, in order: D gene, V gene, J gene, CDR3 length, clone size, CDR3 protein, CDR3 DNA. The D gene is left open where the match is weak. Expanded clones are given a class, and other clones once, few, many or no size at all.

D: TRBD1
V: TRBV20-1
J: TRBJ1-2
length: 11
size: few
CDR3: CSADREEGYTF
DNA: TGCAGTGCCGACAGGGAGGAAGGCTACACCTTC

D: TRBD1
V: TRBV5-1
J: TRBJ2-1
length: 18
size: .
CDR3: CASSPLLPRDREGNEQFF
DNA: TGCGCCAGCAGCCCCCTTTTGCCCCGGGACAGGGAGGGGAATGAGCAGTTCTTC

D: .
V: TRBV3-1/TRBV3-2
J: TRBJ1-5
length: 14
size: .
CDR3: CASSQGASNQPQHF
DNA: TGTGCCAGCAGCCAGGGGGCGAGCAATCAGCCCCAGCATTTT

D: TRBD1
V: TRBV6-2/TRBV6-3
J: TRBJ1-1
length: 17
size: .
CDR3: CASSHVPGQGLNTEAFF
DNA: TGTGCCAGCAGCCATGTCCCAGGACAGGGTCTGAACACTGAAGCTTTCTTT

D: .
V: TRBV6-5
J: TRBJ1-6
length: 14
size: .
CDR3: CASSYGQNNSPLHF
DNA: TGTGCCAGCAGTTACGGGCAGAATAATTCACCCCTCCACTTT

D: .
V: TRBV24-1
J: TRBJ2-7
length: 13
size: .
CDR3: CAIYHRSPYEQYF
DNA: TGTGCCATCTACCACAGGTCCCCCTACGAGCAGTACTTC

D: TRBD1
V: TRBV29-1
J: TRBJ1-1
length: 14
size: .
CDR3: CSVGGTGKNTEAFF
DNA: TGCAGCGTCGGGGGGACAGGTAAGAACACTGAAGCTTTCTTT

D: .
V: TRBV19
J: TRBJ2-5
length: 18
size: .
CDR3: CASTRTGDTSLYQETQYF
DNA: TGTGCCAGTACGCGCACCGGGGACACCTCTCTTTACCAAGAGACCCAGTACTTC

D: .
V: TRBV6-5
J: TRBJ2-7
length: 14
size: once
CDR3: CASSYSGSSYEQYF
DNA: TGTGCCAGCAGTTACTCCGGCAGCTCCTACGAGCAGTACTTC

D: TRBD1
V: TRBV19
J: TRBJ1-5
length: 14
size: once
CDR3: CASSLTGGGQPQHF
DNA: TGTGCCAGTAGTCTGACAGGGGGCGGCCAGCCCCAGCATTTT

D: .
V: TRBV6-5
J: TRBJ2-2
length: 14
size: .
CDR3: CASRTGAHTGELFF
DNA: TGTGCCAGCAGAACCGGAGCTCACACCGGGGAGCTGTTTTTT

D: .
V: TRBV5-1
J: TRBJ1-2
length: 14
size: .
CDR3: CASSLAVGDNGYTF
DNA: TGCGCCAGCAGCTTGGCCGTGGGGGATAATGGCTACACCTTC

D: .
V: TRBV5-4
J: TRBJ2-1
length: 16
size: .
CDR3: CASSLAGASAYNEQFF
DNA: TGTGCCAGCAGCTTGGCCGGGGCTTCCGCCTACAATGAGCAGTTCTTC

D: TRBD2
V: TRBV28
J: TRBJ2-1
length: 15
size: .
CDR3: CASISSGGRYNEQFF
DNA: TGTGCCAGCATTAGTAGCGGGGGACGATACAATGAGCAGTTCTTC

D: .
V: TRBV9
J: TRBJ2-1
length: 12
size: once
CDR3: CASSVRGEEQFF
DNA: TGTGCCAGCAGCGTAAGGGGTGAAGAGCAGTTCTTC

D: TRBD2
V: TRBV4-1
J: TRBJ2-7
length: 18
size: few
CDR3: CASSQMGLREGTAYEQYF
DNA: TGCGCCAGCAGCCAAATGGGCCTAAGGGAGGGGACGGCCTACGAGCAGTACTTC

D: .
V: TRBV10-1
J: TRBJ2-3
length: 13
size: .
CDR3: CASSERVTDTQYF
DNA: TGCGCCAGCAGTGAACGGGTCACAGATACGCAGTATTTT

D: TRBD2
V: TRBV5-8
J: TRBJ2-3
length: 16
size: .
CDR3: CASSRYSGGGTDTQYF
DNA: TGTGCCAGCAGTCGATATAGCGGGGGCGGGACAGATACGCAGTATTTT

D: .
V: TRBV7-3
J: TRBJ2-3
length: 12
size: .
CDR3: CASSLSSDTQYF
DNA: TGTGCCAGCAGCCTCTCATCAGATACGCAGTATTTT

D: .
V: TRBV5-1
J: TRBJ2-7
length: 14
size: .
CDR3: CASSLVGDKDEQYF
DNA: TGCGCCAGCAGCTTGGTAGGTGACAAAGACGAGCAGTACTTC

D: .
V: TRBV7-9
J: TRBJ1-2
length: 14
size: few
CDR3: CASSLSGVVYGYTF
DNA: TGTGCCAGCAGCTTATCTGGGGTTGTCTATGGCTACACCTTC

D: .
V: TRBV6-4
J: TRBJ1-1
length: 14
size: few
CDR3: CASSDSNRVTEAFF
DNA: TGTGCCAGCAGTGACTCGAACCGAGTTACTGAAGCTTTCTTT

D: TRBD1
V: TRBV5-6
J: TRBJ1-1
length: 15
size: .
CDR3: CASSSGQGGRGEAFF
DNA: TGTGCCAGCAGCTCAGGACAGGGGGGCCGGGGGGAAGCTTTCTTT

D: .
V: TRBV24-1
J: TRBJ2-2
length: 14
size: .
CDR3: CATSPGTAVMELFF
DNA: TGTGCCACCAGTCCCGGGACCGCGGTGATGGAGCTGTTTTTT

D: TRBD1
V: TRBV7-9
J: TRBJ1-1
length: 18
size: .
CDR3: CASSLASGTGGRNTEAFF
DNA: TGTGCCAGCAGCTTAGCCTCCGGGACAGGGGGAAGAAACACTGAAGCTTTCTTT

D: .
V: TRBV15
J: TRBJ1-2
length: 13
size: .
CDR3: CATSRDRGYGYTF
DNA: TGTGCCACCAGCAGAGATCGGGGGTATGGCTACACCTTC

D: .
V: TRBV6-5
J: TRBJ1-3
length: 11
size: .
CDR3: CAVFSGNTIYF
DNA: TGTGCCGTTTTCTCTGGAAACACCATATATTTT